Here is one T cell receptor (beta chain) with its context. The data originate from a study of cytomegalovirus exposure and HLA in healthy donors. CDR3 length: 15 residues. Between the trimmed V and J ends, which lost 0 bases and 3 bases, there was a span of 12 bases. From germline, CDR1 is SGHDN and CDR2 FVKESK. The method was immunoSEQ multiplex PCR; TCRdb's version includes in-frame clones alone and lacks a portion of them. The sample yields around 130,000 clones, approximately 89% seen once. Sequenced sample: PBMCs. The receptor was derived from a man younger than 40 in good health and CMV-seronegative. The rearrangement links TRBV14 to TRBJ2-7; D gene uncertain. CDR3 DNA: TGTGCCAGCAGCCAAGAGCGAGGCAGCTACTACGAGCAGTACTTC. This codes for CASSQERGSYYEQYF. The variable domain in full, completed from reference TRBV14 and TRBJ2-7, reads EAGVTQFPSHSVIEKGQTVTLRCDPISGHDNLYWYRRVMGKEIKFLLHFVKESKQDESGMPNNRFLAERTGGTYSTLKVQPAELEDSGVYFCASSQERGSYYEQYFGPGTRLTVT.